Sequencing of this T cell receptor beta chain was carried out in a study of blood T cell repertoires in COVID-19. On the study more broadly: From the United States, Italy and Spain came samples of acute and convalescent COVID-19. T cells, B-cell-depleted T cells, or PBMCs supplied cDNA or gDNA.

The germline CDR1 and CDR2 sequences are SGHTA and FQGTGA. The CDR3 runs 13 residues. Trimming took 1 base from V and 10 from J, leaving 11 bases between them. The authors' processing: Reference gene primer amplification gave nucleated cell count estimates. TCRdb's table, derived via immunoSEQ multiplex PCR, lists solely in-frame clones and lacks some. Clonal size and the V and J genes are those of that table, whereas D and trimming came from the DNA. The sample carries around 400,000 clones, around 87% recorded once. Specimen: peripheral blood. This TCR was recovered from a woman in her sixties or seventies with COVID-19, enrolled during active disease. This chain links TRBV7-3 with TRBJ2-1; unclear D gene. DNA for the CDR3: TGTGCCAGCAGCTTAAGAGTCTCTAAGGAGCAGTTCTTC. Its translation: CASSLRVSKEQFF.